This T cell receptor (beta chain) came from a study of T-cell reconstitution after alpha-beta-depleted transplantation in children. This clonotype has more than one count but fewer than ten. The antigen remains unidentified. Study observations and caveats: Surviving recipient T cells and thymic progenitors underlay high day-60 TCRbeta diversity in some patients. One year after transplant, T-cell counts and diversity came mostly from newly produced T cells.

Unique molecular identifiers were incorporated during preparation of the TCRbeta library. A single record per CDR3 protein comes from TCRdb applying MiXCR to the PCR reads. Of about 340,000 distinct CDR3 sequences listed, around 15% are singletons. Trimming took off 4 bases at V and 6 bases at J, with 18 bases between the two ends. The germline CDR1 and CDR2 sequences are SGHRS and YFSETQ. CDR3 size: 15 residues. The material sequenced was PBMCs, mostly from graft donor cells, taken 360 days after TCRalphabeta/CD19-depleted stem cell transplant. The clonotype was recovered from a male patient aged 2-9 years who had a stem cell transplant for acute lymphoblastic leukemia, so the T cells may come from the graft donor. The chain joins TRBV5-1 to TRBJ2-3; a possible D gene is TRBD1 (5 bases). The CDR3 here is CASSPGASQADTQYF. CDR3 coding DNA: TGCGCCAGCAGCCCTGGGGCCTCACAAGCGGATACGCAGTATTTT.